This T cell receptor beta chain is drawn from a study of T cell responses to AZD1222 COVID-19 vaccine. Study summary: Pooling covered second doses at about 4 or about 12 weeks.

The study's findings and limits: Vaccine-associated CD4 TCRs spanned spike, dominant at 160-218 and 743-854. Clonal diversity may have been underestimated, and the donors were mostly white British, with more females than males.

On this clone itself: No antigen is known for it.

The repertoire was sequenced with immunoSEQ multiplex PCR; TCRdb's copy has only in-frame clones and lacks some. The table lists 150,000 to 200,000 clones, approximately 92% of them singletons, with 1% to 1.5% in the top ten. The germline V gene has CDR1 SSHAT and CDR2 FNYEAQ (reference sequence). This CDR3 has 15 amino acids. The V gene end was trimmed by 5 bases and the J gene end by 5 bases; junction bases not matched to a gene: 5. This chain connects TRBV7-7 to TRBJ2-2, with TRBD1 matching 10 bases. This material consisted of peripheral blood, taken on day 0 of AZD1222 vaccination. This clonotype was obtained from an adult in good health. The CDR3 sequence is CASSLRTGGTGELFF. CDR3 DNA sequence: TGTGCCAGCAGCCTACGGACAGGGGGAACCGGGGAGCTGTTTTTT. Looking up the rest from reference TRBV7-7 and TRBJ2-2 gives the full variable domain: GAGVSQSPRYKVTKRGQDVTLRCDPISSHATLYWYQQALGQGPEFLTYFNYEAQPDKSGLPSDRFSAERPEGSISTLTIQRTEQRDSAMYRCASSLRTGGTGELFFGEGSRLTVL.